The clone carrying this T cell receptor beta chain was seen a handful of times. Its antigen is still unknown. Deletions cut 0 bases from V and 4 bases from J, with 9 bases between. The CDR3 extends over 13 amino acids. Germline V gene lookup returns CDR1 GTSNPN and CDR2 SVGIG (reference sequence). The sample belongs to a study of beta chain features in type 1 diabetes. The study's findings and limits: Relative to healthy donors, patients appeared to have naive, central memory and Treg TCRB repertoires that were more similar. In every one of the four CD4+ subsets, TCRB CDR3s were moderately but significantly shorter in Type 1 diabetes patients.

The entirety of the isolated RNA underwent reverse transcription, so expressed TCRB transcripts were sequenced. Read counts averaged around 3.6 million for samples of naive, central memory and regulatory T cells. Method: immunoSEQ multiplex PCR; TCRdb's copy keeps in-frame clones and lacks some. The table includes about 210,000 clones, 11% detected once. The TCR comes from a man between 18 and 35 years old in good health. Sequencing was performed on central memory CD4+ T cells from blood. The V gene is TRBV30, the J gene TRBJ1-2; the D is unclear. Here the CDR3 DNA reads TGTGCCTGGAGTGTACGGGGTACCTATGGCTACACCTTC. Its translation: CAWSVRGTYGYTF.